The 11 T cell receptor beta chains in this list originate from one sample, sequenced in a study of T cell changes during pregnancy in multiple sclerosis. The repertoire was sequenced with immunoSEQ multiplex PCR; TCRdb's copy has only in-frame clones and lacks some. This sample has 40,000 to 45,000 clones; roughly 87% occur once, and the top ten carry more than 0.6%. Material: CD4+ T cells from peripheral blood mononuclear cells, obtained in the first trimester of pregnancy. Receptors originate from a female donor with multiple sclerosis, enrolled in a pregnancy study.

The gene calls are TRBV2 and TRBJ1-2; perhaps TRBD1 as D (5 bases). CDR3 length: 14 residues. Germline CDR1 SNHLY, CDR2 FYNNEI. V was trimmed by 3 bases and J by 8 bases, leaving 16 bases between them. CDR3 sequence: CASSERQGINGYTF. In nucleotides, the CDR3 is TGTGCCAGCAGTGAGCGGCAGGGTATCAACGGCTACACCTTC.

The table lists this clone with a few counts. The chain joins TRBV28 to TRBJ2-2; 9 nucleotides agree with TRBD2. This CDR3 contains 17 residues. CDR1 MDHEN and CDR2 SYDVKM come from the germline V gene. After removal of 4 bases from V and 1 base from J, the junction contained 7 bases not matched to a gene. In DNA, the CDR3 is TGTGCCAGCAGTTCCACGACTAGCGGACTGAACACCGGGGAGCTGTTTTTT. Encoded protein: CASSSTTSGLNTGELFF. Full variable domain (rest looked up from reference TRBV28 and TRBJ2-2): DVKVTQSSRYLVKRTGEKVFLECVQDMDHENMFWYRQDPGLGLRLIYFSYDVKMKEKGDIPEGYSVSREKKERFSLILESASTNQTSMYLCASSSTTSGLNTGELFFGEGSRLTVL.

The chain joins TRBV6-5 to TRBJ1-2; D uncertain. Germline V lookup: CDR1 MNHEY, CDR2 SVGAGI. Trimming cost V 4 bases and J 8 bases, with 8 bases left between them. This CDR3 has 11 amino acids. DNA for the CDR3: TGTGCCAGCAGTTCCCCCCGGGGCTACACCTTC. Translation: CASSSPRGYTF.

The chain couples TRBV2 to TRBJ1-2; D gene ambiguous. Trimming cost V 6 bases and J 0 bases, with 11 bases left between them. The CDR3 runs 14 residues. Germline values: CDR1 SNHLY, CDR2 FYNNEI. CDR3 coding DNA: TGTGCCAGCAGGAGAGAGGGAACTAACTATGGCTACACCTTC. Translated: CASRREGTNYGYTF.

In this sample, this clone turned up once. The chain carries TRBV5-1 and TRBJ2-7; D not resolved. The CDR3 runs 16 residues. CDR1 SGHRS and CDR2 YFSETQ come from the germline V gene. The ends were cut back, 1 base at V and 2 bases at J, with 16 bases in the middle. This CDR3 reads CASSLNVRGWTYEQYF. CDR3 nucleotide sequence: TGCGCCAGCAGCTTGAACGTTCGAGGCTGGACCTACGAGCAGTACTTC.

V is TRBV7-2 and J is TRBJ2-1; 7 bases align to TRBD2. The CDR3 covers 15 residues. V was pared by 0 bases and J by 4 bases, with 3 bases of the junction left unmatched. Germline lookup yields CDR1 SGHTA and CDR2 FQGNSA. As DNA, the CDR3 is TGTGCCAGCAGCTTAGCGACTAGCCTTTACAATGAGCAGTTCTTC. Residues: CASSLATSLYNEQFF.

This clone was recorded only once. CDR3 sequence reads: CASSLGQGGEQYF. In DNA, the CDR3 is TGTGCCAGCAGCTTAGGGCAAGGGGGCGAGCAGTACTTC. The chain carries TRBV7-3 and TRBJ2-7; the D gene is possibly TRBD1 (6 bases). Trimming pared 2 bases from V and 6 bases from J, leaving 11 bases between. This CDR3 contains 13 residues. The germline CDR1 and CDR2 sequences are SGHTA and FQGTGA.

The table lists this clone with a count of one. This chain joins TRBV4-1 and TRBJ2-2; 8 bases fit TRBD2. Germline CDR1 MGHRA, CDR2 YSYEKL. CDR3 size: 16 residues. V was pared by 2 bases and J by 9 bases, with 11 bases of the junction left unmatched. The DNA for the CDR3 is TGCGCCAGCAGCCAATCCTTCCCAGCGGGAGAGCGGGAGCTGTTTTTT. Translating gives CASSQSFPAGERELFF.

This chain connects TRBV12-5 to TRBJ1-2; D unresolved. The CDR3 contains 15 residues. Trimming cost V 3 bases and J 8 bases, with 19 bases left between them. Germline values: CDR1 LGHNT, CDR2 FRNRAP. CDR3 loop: CASGFGGEIYGGYTF. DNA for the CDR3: TGTGCTAGTGGTTTTGGCGGGGAAATCTATGGGGGCTACACCTTC. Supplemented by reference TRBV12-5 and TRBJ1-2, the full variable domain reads DARVTQTPRHKVTEMGQEVTMRCQPILGHNTVFWYRQTMMQGLELLAYFRNRAPLDDSGMPKDRFSAEMPDATLATLKIQPSEPRDSAVYFCASGFGGEIYGGYTFGSGTRLTVV.

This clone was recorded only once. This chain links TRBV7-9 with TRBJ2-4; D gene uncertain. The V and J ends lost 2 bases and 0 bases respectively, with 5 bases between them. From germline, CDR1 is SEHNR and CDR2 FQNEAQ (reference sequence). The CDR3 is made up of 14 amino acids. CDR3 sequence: CASSLTLAKNIQYF. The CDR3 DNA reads TGTGCCAGCAGCTTAACTTTAGCCAAAAACATTCAGTACTTC.

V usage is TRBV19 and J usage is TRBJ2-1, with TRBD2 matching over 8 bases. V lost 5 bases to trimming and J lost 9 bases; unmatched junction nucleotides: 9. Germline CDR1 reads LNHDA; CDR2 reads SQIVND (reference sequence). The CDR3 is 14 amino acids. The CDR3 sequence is CASSSTGGPGEQFF. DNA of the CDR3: TGTGCCAGTAGTTCGACGGGAGGGCCGGGTGAGCAGTTCTTC.